The T cell receptor (beta chain) described here comes from a study of cytomegalovirus exposure and HLA in healthy donors (dated by TCRdb to 2016 to 2017). Study-level background: According to an earlier analysis of 550 to 700 of the donors, some 180 million T cells yielded 117 million unique TCR beta sequences and more than 250 Gb of sequence data. An early release that covered roughly 600 HLA-typed donors contained 250 to 350 gigabases of sequencing data and tens of millions of unique TCR sequences. Among the roughly 410 genotyped donors, roughly 80% belonged to the genetic ancestry cluster associated with self-reported Caucasian donors. The study was designed to test whether signatures of past pathogen exposure could be identified by cataloging public T cell receptors. The study used immunosequencing to profile the T cell repertoires of approximately 630 subjects and linked those repertoires to cytomegalovirus serostatus. Besides the first cohort of around 670 subjects, a separate validation cohort made up of roughly 120 different subjects was used. The study combined high-throughput TCR immunosequencing, statistical association of individual TCRs with disease status, and machine learning to predict cytomegalovirus infection status. In a later analysis, previously published TCR beta repertoires from some 640 donors were re-analyzed and high-resolution HLA genotyping was added so that TCR occurrence patterns could be studied. The later analysis used no new phenotypic data to find candidate immune exposures, relying instead on TCR beta sequences and their occurrence across donors. In an earlier analysis of 587 of the donors, high-throughput TCR beta sequencing was used to judge whether each TCR beta V gene segment behaved as functional or pseudogenic. Donor age, sex, ethnicity and CMV serostatus were compiled together with the repertoire data. Genome-wide SNP genotypes for about 65% of the 666 donors were used in a later genetic analysis, which treated that subset as a discovery cohort. Every repertoire in the discovery cohort had been generated on one and the same sequencing platform. Both class I and class II loci were covered by HLA typing, at four-digit resolution. Typing coverage varied by locus: about 620-630 donors for A, B, C, DRB1 and DQB1; 500 to 550 for DQA1; more than 600 for DPA1; roughly 470 for DPB1. A few DR-DQ haplotypes were treated as single units for association and clustering because of strong linkage in the cohort. Among 300 to 450 genotyped donors of the cohort, an average of about 240,000 unique TCR beta nucleotide sequences were sequenced per donor, about a sixth of them non-productive.

Beyond this particular receptor, the publication reports: Cytomegalovirus status was reported to be diagnosed by the classifier with high specificity and sensitivity in both the original and validation cohorts. The earlier analysis of 587 of the donors excluded over 15 rarely observed V segments, including chromosome 9 orphons, because counts were too low. Sequencing depth was assumed to be roughly uniform across donors in the presence/absence analyses, though that assumption may not hold. Compared with equally common non-associated chains, HLA-associated TCR beta chains in a later analysis were more clonally expanded and had lower generation probabilities. At a false discovery rate of 0.05, a later analysis linked about 17,000 TCR beta sequences to specific HLA alleles. According to a later analysis, parvovirus B19, influenza, CMV and Epstein-Barr virus appeared linked to several top co-occurrence clusters. An earlier analysis of 450 to 750 of the donors showed that most TCR beta V segments appeared in productive rearrangements either about 90% or about 30% of the time, which broadly matched IMGT annotations. A further reported finding was that TCR beta sequences accurately predicted the HLA-A and HLA-B alleles for most subjects in the first cohort. While some public TCRs were present in many individuals, most TCR sequences turned up only very rarely across donors. According to the authors, the approach could potentially be generalized to other disease states and immunological phenotypes. Immune exposure information for the cohort was limited to CMV serostatus. A cluster of highly shared sequence variants was judged likely to represent a technical artifact of the sequencing pipeline. A later genetic analysis reported fewer N-insertions in productive TCRs among donors in an Asian-associated ancestry cluster than the roughly 700-donor mean. A later analysis found that most CMV-associated TCR beta chains appeared HLA-restricted, with HLA associations seemingly driven largely by CMV exposure. Because HLA typing was unavailable for some donors at each locus, only the typed subset was used in association tests. Linkage disequilibrium might explain the correlated functional status among segregating V segments, but an unknown experimental factor could not be excluded. An association between a missense DCLRE1C variant and V-gene and J-gene trimming of TCR beta chains was found in a later genetic analysis and replicated in an independent cohort. According to a later analysis, TCR association rates differed among HLA loci, with DRB1 alleles showing the most associated TCRs and HLA-C alleles showing the fewest. Because the 87-base-pair reads could not distinguish some IMGT-functional V segments, including TRBV6-2 and TRBV6-3, those segments were excluded. In vitro tests confirmed that a few of the cytomegalovirus-associated TCR beta chains recognize cytomegalovirus antigens. When HLA alleles, especially DR and DQ, strongly co-occurred, attributing TCR associations to individual alleles was difficult. Only TCR beta chains were sequenced in this cohort, and the absence of alpha or paired-chain data limited detectable features. The study gave a list of 150 to 200 TCR beta chains associated with cytomegalovirus.

CDR1 and CDR2 (SEHNR, FQNEAQ) derive from the germline V gene (reference sequence). The CDR3 sequence holds 17 residues, the cysteine and phenylalanine included. The sequence is cut down to CDR3 DNA, 51 bases in frame from base 1. V was cut back by 2 bases and J by 0 bases, leaving a gap of 13 bases between them. Libraries were built with the immunoSEQ multiplex PCR assay. A mixture of 60 forward primers for TCR Vbeta segments and 13 reverse primers for TCR Jbeta segments was used in the multiplex PCR. Amplification of the CDR3 region of rearranged TCR beta genes was performed with a multiplex PCR assay on genomic DNA. The Illumina HiSeq System was used to sequence the amplified TCR beta libraries as 87-base-pair reads. On the authors' methods: A later analysis tallied 75 million to 95 million unique TCR beta chains across the 666 repertoires, and approximately 11 million of those chains were shared by two or more donors. A nearest-neighbor algorithm error-corrected the raw reads and collapsed the reads into unique sequences, merging closely related sequences to remove PCR and sequencing errors. To assign V, D and J gene segments, CDR3 sequences were aligned to IMGT reference sequences. For a sequence to be retained, a match of at least six nucleotides was required to both a V gene segment and a J gene segment. Rearrangements were classified as productive when the CDR3 lacked stop codons and remained in frame with V and J, and all other rearrangements were classified as non-productive. CDR3 was defined by IMGT convention, running from the second conserved V-encoded cysteine to the conserved J-encoded phenylalanine. The earlier analysis of some 580 of the donors excluded any sequence lacking an unambiguous match to a single V gene segment. In an earlier analysis of approximately 560 of the donors, a V segment was called functional when productive rearrangements were above 56.7%, and segregating when the standard deviation between donors exceeded 5%. To diagnose cytomegalovirus status from the catalog of TCR beta chain sequences, a statistical classification framework was built. In a later analysis, V and J genes were assigned by comparing TCR nucleotide sequences against IMGT/GENE-DB human TR gene sequences. The TCRdist pipeline was used in a later analysis to assign CDR3 sequences and most-parsimonious VDJ recombination scenarios. In a later analysis, each TCR beta chain was defined by its CDR3 amino acid sequence together with its V-gene family, and reads without a unique V-gene family were excluded. As a way to deal with suspected cross-contamination and a sequencing artifact, a later analysis dropped 500 to 700 nucleotide sequences that were highly shared and had low generation probability. In a later analysis, a clonal expansion index for each public chain was calculated from normalized within-repertoire ranks of inferred template counts. In a later analysis, generation probabilities were computed with a VDJ recombination model fitted to out-of-frame rearrangements, and the resulting probabilities were checked against IGoR. Hypergeometric tests were used in a later analysis to score TCR-TCR, TCR-HLA and TCR-CMV co-occurrence, with a repertoire-size bias correction applied to the TCR pairs. A later analysis estimated false discovery rates by permuting HLA or CMV assignments 20 times. In a later analysis, co-occurring TCRs were grouped with DBSCAN, and TCRdist sequence similarity was added when clustering was performed within HLA-allele-positive subsets. For co-occurrence clustering, repertoires with fewer than 30,000 or more than 120,000 public chains were excluded, along with five repertoires with anomalous nucleotide sharing. Drawn from immuneACCESS, this table holds only the in-frame rearrangements with V and J called that TCRdb kept. Clones are partly lost; checked studies trace under half to an unresolved V gene and leave the rest unexplained. V and J calls and clone size are given by that table; D and trimming were obtained from the DNA. This sample holds 210,000 or so clones; approximately 83% were observed only once. 1.1% to 1.5% of the sample comes from the top ten.

About this clone itself: Its antigen is currently not known. Base qualities are not recorded, but no much larger clone differs from it by a single base.

In total, 666 healthy bone marrow donors made up the cohort. At the time of sampling, every cohort member was nominally healthy, though immune exposures that went unrecorded were likely present. The donor tested CMV seronegative, placing the donor among the 350 or so seronegative members of the cohort. A peripheral blood sample was collected from each donor, and TCR beta sequencing was performed on peripheral blood mononuclear cells. Genomic DNA was extracted from the blood cell samples with the Qiagen DNeasy Blood Extraction Kit. The sequencing input was PBMCs. The rearranged chain carries TRBV7-9 and TRBJ1-4; confidence is insufficient to name the D gene. This TCR was sampled from a girl between 5 and 17 years old in good health and CMV-seronegative. In nucleotide form, the sequence is TGTGCCAGCAGCTTACTCCGGCTAGTCTCAACTAATGAAAAACTGTTTTTT. It codes for CASSLLRLVSTNEKLFF.